This is a list of T cell receptor beta chains from one sample in a study of blood T cell repertoires in COVID-19. Sequenced by immunoSEQ multiplex PCR; TCRdb stores in-frame clones only, minus some. The repertoire holds about 310,000 clones, with 80% to 90% as singletons. Sequencing used PBMCs or T cells enriched from blood (not recorded which). Every receptor here comes from a man aged 30-40 years who had recovered from COVID-19. Both conserved end residues are part of each CDR3. Each record gives: J gene, V gene, CDR3 length, clone size, CDR3 protein. Only part of the rows carry a size: once, few, many, or a class if the clone is expanded.

TRBJ2-2,TRBV9,15,-,CASSPTLRGTGELFF
TRBJ2-1,TRBV5-4,13,-,CASMERQGPEQFF
TRBJ2-5,TRBV3-1/TRBV3-2,17,-,CASSRKIRAGGGETQYF
TRBJ2-3,TRBV5-4,16,-,CASSNAGGASTDTQYF
TRBJ2-7,TRBV5-1,15,-,CASSLGGPSSYEQYF
TRBJ1-2,TRBV19,16,-,CASSISGQGGNYGYTF
TRBJ2-5,TRBV3-1/TRBV3-2,13,-,CASSQGARETQYF
TRBJ1-3,TRBV5-5,14,few,CASSLAWEGNTIYF
TRBJ2-2,TRBV7-9,15,once,CASRGGQFNTGELFF
TRBJ2-5,TRBV3-1/TRBV3-2,14,once,CASRNLTAQETQYF
TRBJ2-5,TRBV7-3,15,-,CASSLGGGGQETQYF
TRBJ1-1,TRBV29-1,15,few,CSVEGSGALNTEAFF
TRBJ1-3,TRBV4-3,14,-,CASSQDRTGNTIYF
TRBJ1-1,TRBV12-3/TRBV12-4,13,-,CASSLVVGSEAFF
TRBJ1-1,TRBV6-5,14,-,CASHGSGGDTEAFF
TRBJ2-3,TRBV9,15,-,CASSAYLGSTDTQYF
TRBJ1-1,TRBV9,15,-,CASSDDRGEGTEAFF
TRBJ1-1,TRBV7-8,18,-,CASSGQGRFSFLNTEAFF
TRBJ1-5,TRBV7-8,16,-,CASSLAAGGFNQPQHF
TRBJ2-5,TRBV30,14,-,CAWRQRTSQETQYF
TRBJ1-6,TRBV5-1,17,-,CASSLAAGFAYNSPLHF
TRBJ2-1,TRBV9,16,-,CASSVVGSGGWNEQFF
TRBJ1-3,TRBV3-1/TRBV3-2,16,-,CASSQDMWGLSSTIYF
TRBJ1-2,TRBV7-9,14,-,CASSLADRGLGYTF
TRBJ2-3,TRBV6-1,15,few,CASSDGRGDTDTQYF
TRBJ1-1,TRBV27,13,-,CASSFSTGTEAFF
TRBJ1-2,TRBV5-1,15,-,CASSLSADGDYGYTF
TRBJ1-1,TRBV6-4,14,-,CASSERGSNTEAFF
TRBJ1-1,TRBV29-1,16,once,CSVAGAGGSMNTEAFF
TRBJ2-1,TRBV19,15,-,CASSTGLAGDNEQFF
TRBJ1-1,TRBV9,14,-,CASSVGPGYTEAFF
TRBJ2-7,TRBV24-1,16,-,CATSDHGTLIAHEQYF
TRBJ2-1,TRBV5-1,14,-,CASSAGLVQNEQFF
TRBJ2-3,TRBV3-1/TRBV3-2,17,-,CASSQRGGEYSTDTQYF
TRBJ1-5,TRBV2,14,-,CASSPGTINQPQHF
TRBJ1-4,TRBV5-1,14,-,CASSLQGDNEKLFF
TRBJ1-3,TRBV5-1,16,-,CASSLMTGPAGNTIYF
TRBJ1-5,TRBV3-1/TRBV3-2,16,-,CASSPQGILSNQPQHF
TRBJ1-2,TRBV4-2,14,-,CASSLRGQGYGYTF
TRBJ1-3,TRBV18,17,-,CASSPPAGGVSGNTIYF
TRBJ1-2,TRBV3-1/TRBV3-2,19,-,CASSQGLTGGISGSNGYTF
TRBJ2-2,TRBV7-3,16,-,CASSLIWDRDTGELFF